The rows below give T cell receptor beta chains drawn from one sample of a study of blood T cell repertoires in COVID-19. Sequencing was performed with immunoSEQ multiplex PCR; in TCRdb, only in-frame clones are kept and a portion is missing. The sample records about 75,000 clones, roughly 90% being singletons. Sequencing used peripheral blood. The receptors were gathered from a human donor in a cohort sampled during active COVID-19. Both conserved end residues are part of each CDR3. Each record gives: D gene, clone size, J gene, V gene, CDR3 DNA, CDR3 protein. A D gene is named only where the DNA matches it firmly. Clone size is not always given. Where it is, it says once, few, many or a class for expanded clones.

-	-	TRBJ1-1	TRBV7-3	TGTGCCAGCACATCTTCCCCAGGGAACACTGAAGCTTTCTTT	CASTSSPGNTEAFF
TRBD1	-	TRBJ2-7	TRBV7-9	TGTGCCAGCAGCCGGACAGGGCGTACGAGCTCCTACGAGCAGTACTTC	CASSRTGRTSSYEQYF
TRBD2	-	TRBJ2-3	TRBV2	TGTGCCAGCAGCCGACTAGCGGGAGAATTGGTCGGTGATACGCAGTATTTT	CASSRLAGELVGDTQYF
-	-	TRBJ1-2	TRBV20-1	TGCAGTGGCCGGGACACCTATGGCTACACCTTC	CSGRDTYGYTF
-	-	TRBJ2-3	TRBV6-5	TGTGCCAGCAGTTACCGGGGGGCCCGCACAGATACGCAGTATTTT	CASSYRGARTDTQYF
-	-	TRBJ2-7	TRBV7-2	TGTGCCAGCAGCTTATCGTCCCGGGGGTTCCACGAGCAGTACTTC	CASSLSSRGFHEQYF
TRBD2	-	TRBJ2-7	TRBV4-1	TGCGCCAGCAGCCGCAAGACTAGCGGGAGATCCTACGAGCAGTACTTC	CASSRKTSGRSYEQYF
-	-	TRBJ2-6	TRBV5-1	TGCGCCAGCAGCCACGGGCAGGGGACTGGGGCCAACGTCCTGACTTTC	CASSHGQGTGANVLTF
TRBD1	once	TRBJ2-2	TRBV30	TGTGCCTGGAGAGTCAGGGACAGAGATACCGGGGAGCTGTTTTTT	CAWRVRDRDTGELFF
-	-	TRBJ2-1	TRBV7-9	TGTGCCAGCAGCTTATTATCGGGTTACCAAAAGTCCTACAATGAGCAGTTCTTC	CASSLLSGYQKSYNEQFF
-	few	TRBJ2-2	TRBV5-1	TGCGCCAGCAGCTTGGGAGCACAGGACACCGGGGAGCTGTTTTTT	CASSLGAQDTGELFF
TRBD1	-	TRBJ2-1	TRBV6-5	TGTGCCAGCAGCAAAAGGGACAGGGCCTACAATGAGCAGTTCTTC	CASSKRDRAYNEQFF
TRBD2	-	TRBJ2-1	TRBV19	TGTGCCAGTAGTCCAGTAGCGGGGGGGCGGGATGAGCAGTTCTTC	CASSPVAGGRDEQFF
TRBD1	-	TRBJ1-4	TRBV7-9	TGTGCCAGCAGCTTAGGAGGGGGCGACGAAAAACTGTTTTTT	CASSLGGGDEKLFF
-	few	TRBJ1-6	TRBV4-3	TGCGCCAGCAGCCAAAGCGGCGGAGCCAATAATTCACCCCTCCACTTT	CASSQSGGANNSPLHF
-	-	TRBJ2-7	TRBV2	TGTGCCAGCAGTGATCCTAACTCCTACGAGCAGTACTTC	CASSDPNSYEQYF
-	medium-sized	TRBJ1-6	TRBV14	TGTGCCAGCAGCCAAGGGCGACAGAATTCACCCCTCCACTTT	CASSQGRQNSPLHF
TRBD1	-	TRBJ2-5	TRBV5-4	TGTGCCAGCAGCTTGGGGGACAGGGTTCAGACCCAGTACTTC	CASSLGDRVQTQYF
TRBD2	-	TRBJ2-7	TRBV4-2	TGTGCCAGCAGCCAAGAACTAGCGGGGCACTACGAGCAGTACTTC	CASSQELAGHYEQYF
TRBD1	-	TRBJ2-7	TRBV5-1	TGCGCCAGCGGGGGTGACAGGGTCGCTAACGAGCAGTACTTC	CASGGDRVANEQYF
-	-	TRBJ2-4	TRBV6-5	TGTGCCAGCACCCTCAGGGTTGGGGACATTCAGTACTTC	CASTLRVGDIQYF
-	-	TRBJ1-2	TRBV5-1	TGCGCCAGCAGTGGACACGATGGCTACACCTTC	CASSGHDGYTF
-	-	TRBJ2-6	TRBV7-2	TGTGCCAGCAGCTTAGATCGTCTGGGGGCCAACGTCCTGACTTTC	CASSLDRLGANVLTF
TRBD1	-	TRBJ1-4	TRBV27	TGTGCCAGCAGTACGGGACAGATTAATGAAAAACTGTTTTTT	CASSTGQINEKLFF
-	-	TRBJ1-4	TRBV5-8	TGTGCCAGCAGCTTCCAGGGCCGAAAGGGTGAAAAACTGTTTTTT	CASSFQGRKGEKLFF
-	-	TRBJ2-7	TRBV10-2	TGCGCCAGCAGTGAGTCGCCCCACAGGGGAGGCGAGCAGTACTTC	CASSESPHRGGEQYF
TRBD1	-	TRBJ1-1	TRBV6-5	TGTGCCTCGAAGGGGGCGAGTGCCGAAAGAACTGAAGCTTTCTTT	CASKGASAERTEAFF
-	-	TRBJ2-3	TRBV11-3	TGTGCCAGCAGCTCGAACAGGGGAGGAGATACGCAGTATTTT	CASSSNRGGDTQYF
-	-	TRBJ2-7	TRBV11-2	TGTGCCAGCAGCTTAAGGGCAGGGGCGAACTCCTACGAGCAGTACTTC	CASSLRAGANSYEQYF
-	-	TRBJ2-2	TRBV6-5	TGTGCCAGCAGTTCCGCAGATAACACCGGGGAGCTGTTTTTT	CASSSADNTGELFF
TRBD1	-	TRBJ1-1	TRBV5-5	TGTGCCAGCAGCCACGGACAGGGGGACACTGAAGCTTTCTTT	CASSHGQGDTEAFF
TRBD1	-	TRBJ1-1	TRBV5-6	TGTGCCAGCAGCTACCTAGGACAGGGAGAAGCTTTCTTT	CASSYLGQGEAFF
TRBD1	-	TRBJ2-7	TRBV15	TGTGCCACCAGCCAGGGACAGTCACCACCCTACGAGCAGTACTTC	CATSQGQSPPYEQYF
-	-	TRBJ2-7	TRBV15	TGTGCCACCAGCTTACGAGGTAGCCCTCCTTACGAGCAGTACTTC	CATSLRGSPPYEQYF
-	-	TRBJ1-6	TRBV6-5	TGTGCCAGCAGGAGGACGACAGGAGATAATTCACCCCTCCACTTT	CASRRTTGDNSPLHF
TRBD1	-	TRBJ1-2	TRBV27	TGTGCCAGCAGTTCGGACCTTATACCCCGACAGGGTCGCTATGGCTACACCTTC	CASSSDLIPRQGRYGYTF